Presented here are 9 T cell receptor beta chains from one specimen sequenced in a study of T-cell reconstitution after alpha-beta-depleted transplantation in children. Unique molecular identifiers were used in preparing the TCRbeta library. TCRdb re-derived calls from the PCR reads in MiXCR, one entry per CDR3 protein. The profile shows about 640,000 distinct CDR3 sequences, roughly 17% of them singletons. The sequenced sample was PBMCs from the stem cell graft donor, obtained from the stem cell graft. These TCRs come from a human donor who donated a stem cell graft to a child with acute myeloid leukemia.

This clonotype came up many times. The chain recombines TRBV6-1 with TRBJ2-7, with TRBD1 matching over 11 bases. From germline, CDR1 is MNHNS and CDR2 SASEGT. The CDR3 totals 13 residues. The V segment lost 11 bases and the J segment 5 bases; nucleotides outside the gene matches: 8. This CDR3 is CAVAGTGGNEQYF. CDR3 in DNA: TGTGCCGTAGCGGGGACAGGGGGTAACGAGCAGTACTTC.

The J gene is TRBJ2-2, the V gene TRBV7-3, with D possibly matching TRBD2 (6 bases). Germline-derived CDR1 and CDR2 are SGHTA and FQGTGA. Trimming removed 1 base at V and 0 bases at J, with 9 bases between. The CDR3 covers 16 residues. The CDR3 DNA reads TGTGCCAGCAGCTTAAATGGAGGGGCGAACACCGGGGAGCTGTTTTTT. The encoded protein is CASSLNGGANTGELFF.

The chain combines TRBV20-1 with TRBJ1-1; D not certain. Germline V gene lookup returns CDR1 DFQATT and CDR2 SNEGSKA (reference sequence). V gave up 3 bases and J gave up 0 bases, with 11 bases separating them. This CDR3 has 14 residues. CDR3 sequence reads: CSASIDGLNTEAFF. In nucleotides, the CDR3 is TGCAGTGCTAGTATCGACGGCCTGAACACTGAAGCTTTCTTT.

This clonotype appeared many times. The chain carries TRBV7-8 and TRBJ1-1; D is uncertain. Trimming stripped 5 bases from V and 1 base from J, with 23 bases between. CDR1 is SGHVS and CDR2 is FQNEAQ in the germline V gene. CDR3 size: 18 residues. The CDR3 sequence: CASSPFRVGLSWNTEAFF. DNA of the CDR3: TGTGCCAGCAGCCCGTTTAGGGTCGGATTGTCGTGGAACACTGAAGCTTTCTTT.

This clonotype was counted ten times or more. The chain has TRBV6-5 and TRBJ1-2; no firm D call. CDR1 and CDR2 (germline): MNHEY, SVGAGI. This CDR3 has 12 residues. The ends were cut back, 6 bases at V and 10 bases at J, with 15 bases in the middle. CDR3 loop: CASSAPPSSYTF. DNA of the CDR3: TGTGCCAGCAGCGCCCCACCATCGTCCTACACCTTC.

This clonotype has more than one count but fewer than ten. The chain has TRBV29-1 and TRBJ1-5; 8 bases match TRBD1. The CDR3 loop spans 14 amino acids. With 0 bases clipped from V and 6 bases from J, the junction kept 4 bases outside the gene matches. In germline, CDR1 is SQVTM, CDR2 ANQGSEA. The CDR3 loop reads CSVEDRGQGQPQHF. The CDR3 DNA follows: TGCAGCGTTGAAGACAGGGGGCAAGGTCAGCCCCAGCATTTT.

This chain joins TRBV15 and TRBJ2-2; 7 bases are shared with TRBD2. Per the germline V gene, CDR1 is LNHNV and CDR2 is YYDKDF (reference sequence). The CDR3 is made up of 16 amino acids. V dropped 1 base and J dropped 5; count of bases not matched to a gene: 7. The CDR3 is CATSRAPGGITGELFF. The CDR3 DNA reads as TGTGCCACCAGCAGAGCTCCGGGGGGTATAACCGGGGAGCTGTTTTTT.

This clonotype came up many times. The rearrangement uses TRBV29-1 and TRBJ2-5; unclear D gene. This CDR3 region has 10 residues. Trimming shortened V by 4 bases and J by 4 bases, and 4 bases separated the two germline ends. Germline V lookup: CDR1 SQVTM, CDR2 ANQGSEA. CDR3 amino acids: CSVGRETQYF. CDR3 sequence (DNA): TGCAGCGTTGGGAGAGAGACCCAGTACTTC.

The chain combines TRBV19 with TRBJ1-1, with TRBD1 identical over 7 bases. The V and J ends lost 7 bases and 0 bases, in that order; junction bases with no gene match: 8. CDR3 size: 15 residues. Germline CDR1 LNHDA, CDR2 SQIVND (reference sequence). The CDR3 DNA reads TGTGCCAGTAAAAGTCAGGGGGTGTTGAACACTGAAGCTTTCTTT. Translation gives CASKSQGVLNTEAFF.